These 24 T cell receptor beta chains share one sample of origin, sequenced in a study of T cell responses to AZD1222 COVID-19 vaccine. Sequencing used immunoSEQ multiplex PCR; TCRdb keeps in-frame clones, though not all of them. The repertoire has fewer than 80,000 clones, more than 65% of them found once; the top ten carry roughly 25%. The source was peripheral blood, collected on day 0 of MenACWY control vaccination. The receptors were sampled from an adult in good health.

This clone was observed a handful of times. The chain recombines TRBV30 with TRBJ2-7; the D call may be TRBD1 or TRBD2 (5 bases each). CDR3 length: 14 amino acids. V was cut by 1 base and J by 5 bases, with 15 bases left in between. Germline V gene sequence: CDR1 GTSNPN, CDR2 SVGIG (reference sequence). CDR3 bases: TGTGCCTGGAGTGACTCGGGACGAGGAAACGAGCAGTACTTC. It codes for CAWSDSGRGNEQYF.

The chain couples TRBV28 to TRBJ1-2; weak D call: TRBD1 (6 bases). Germline V gene data show CDR1 as MDHEN and CDR2 as SYDVKM. This CDR3 is 12 amino acids long. V was cut by 6 bases and J by 1 base, with 6 bases left in between. CDR3 sequence reads: CASRQGNYGYTF. For the CDR3, the DNA is TGTGCCAGCAGACAGGGTAACTATGGCTACACCTTC.

The rearrangement joins TRBV3-1 (or the pseudogene TRBV3-2) to TRBJ2-1, with TRBD1 matching over 10 bases. This CDR3 spans 15 amino acids. The V gene's germline CDR1 is LGHDT and CDR2 YNNKEL (reference sequence). V shed 4 bases, J shed 10 bases, and the junction held 10 bases outside the gene matches. As DNA, the CDR3 is TGTGCCAGCAGCCGAGGGACAGGGGACGGGAGGGAGCAGTTCTTC. It specifies CASSRGTGDGREQFF.

In its sample, this clone was seen once. This rearrangement joins TRBV4-1 to TRBJ1-1; 8 bases map to TRBD1. V shed 5 bases and J 3 bases; nucleotides not matched to a gene: 11. Germline lookup yields CDR1 MGHRA and CDR2 YSYEKL. This CDR3 spans 16 amino acids. CDR3 loop: CASSNPGQVRDTEAFF. The CDR3 DNA reads TGCGCCAGCAGCAACCCGGGACAGGTTCGTGACACTGAAGCTTTCTTT.

V is TRBV5-6 and J is TRBJ1-4; no reliable D call. This CDR3 has 15 amino acids. V lost 1 base and J lost 4, with 11 bases in between. From germline, CDR1 is SGHDT and CDR2 YYEEEE. DNA of the CDR3: TGTGCCAGCAGCTTGAGGGCTTCTTATAATGAAAAACTGTTTTTT. As protein: CASSLRASYNEKLFF.

The CDR3 coding sequence is TGTGCCAGCTCACCTGGACAGAACACTGAAGCTTTCTTT. Protein: CASSPGQNTEAFF. The chain is built from TRBV18 and TRBJ1-1; tentative D call: TRBD1 (5 bases). The V end lost 3 bases, the J end lost 1 base, and 6 bases lay between the germline ends. The CDR3 sequence is 13 residues long. The V gene's germline CDR1 is KGHSH and CDR2 LQKENI.

V gene TRBV5-1 combines with J gene TRBJ2-5; TRBD2 agrees at 8 bases. The length of the CDR3 is 15 residues. Germline V gene data show CDR1 as SGHRS and CDR2 as YFSETQ. Unmatched junction bases numbered 3, after V lost 1 base and J lost 1 base. The CDR3, as DNA: TGCGCCAGCAGCTTGTCGGGAGGGCCCCAAGAGACCCAGTACTTC. Protein product: CASSLSGGPQETQYF. Complete variable domain (other parts from reference TRBV5-1 and TRBJ2-5): KAGVTQTPRYLIKTRGQQVTLSCSPISGHRSVSWYQQTPGQGLQFLFEYFSETQRNKGNFPGRFSGRQFSNSRSEMNVSTLELGDSALYLCASSLSGGPQETQYFGPGTRLLVL.

The V gene is TRBV7-2, the J gene TRBJ1-2; D is possibly TRBD1 (6 bases). The CDR3 consists of 14 residues. Germline V gene lookup returns CDR1 SGHTA and CDR2 FQGNSA. V dropped 5 bases and J dropped 2 bases, with 12 bases sitting between them. The DNA for the CDR3 is TGTGCCAGCAGCCCCCCAGGGGCCAACTATGGCTACACCTTC. This encodes CASSPPGANYGYTF.

The V gene is TRBV6-1, the J gene TRBJ2-4; TRBD2 matches at 13 bases. CDR3 length: 20 residues. V dropped 0 bases and J dropped 3; count of bases not matched to a gene: 11. From germline, CDR1 is MNHNS and CDR2 SASEGT. CDR3 in DNA: TGTGCCAGCAGTGAAGCTACTAGCGGGAGGGCAGGGGGTTACAAAAACATTCAGTACTTC. Amino acids: CASSEATSGRAGGYKNIQYF.

This chain connects TRBV24-1 to TRBJ1-2, with D maybe TRBD1 (5 bases). The CDR3 totals 13 residues. Germline assignment: CDR1 KGHDR and CDR2 SFDVKD. V lost 3 bases to trimming and J lost 6 bases, with 10 bases between them. Here the CDR3 DNA reads TGTGCCACCAGTGATCCCCGACAGAATGGCTACACCTTC. Residues: CATSDPRQNGYTF.

This clone was seen only once. V and J are TRBV5-1 and TRBJ2-2; 10 bases match TRBD2. Germline CDR1 reads SGHRS; CDR2 reads YFSETQ. The CDR3 runs 18 residues. Losses at the gene ends were 4 bases for V and 1 base for J; bases not matched to a gene: 10. The CDR3 protein is CASSEIAGGILNTGELFF. For the CDR3, the DNA is TGCGCCAGCAGCGAAATAGCGGGAGGAATACTGAACACCGGGGAGCTGTTTTTT.

This sequence joins TRBV19 and TRBJ2-6, with 7 bases identical to TRBD1. J lost 0 bases, V lost 4 bases, and 9 bases had no gene match. Germline V gene sequence: CDR1 LNHDA, CDR2 SQIVND (reference sequence). CDR3 size: 18 residues. The DNA of the CDR3 is TGTGCCAGTAGTAAACAGGGGCACAGGGCCTCTGGGGCCAACGTCCTGACTTTC. Translation gives CASSKQGHRASGANVLTF.

This chain uses TRBV20-1 with TRBJ1-1; 8 positions match TRBD1. The CDR3 totals 17 residues. V lost 3 bases to trimming and J lost 4 bases; unmatched junction nucleotides: 16. Germline V CDR1 and CDR2: DFQATT, SNEGSKA (reference sequence). The CDR3 spells CSASARTGSDRGTEAFF. CDR3 bases: TGCAGTGCTAGTGCCCGGACAGGGTCCGATCGTGGCACTGAAGCTTTCTTT.

The chain has TRBV12-3 or TRBV12-4 and TRBJ1-1; the D is unclear. There are 11 residues in the CDR3. V was pared by 0 bases and J by 6 bases, with 2 bases between. The CDR3 protein is CASSLAAEAFF. The CDR3 DNA is TGTGCCAGCAGTTTAGCTGCTGAAGCTTTCTTT.

The chain combines TRBV11-3 with TRBJ2-3; D is possibly TRBD1 or TRBD2 (5 bases each). Germline V gene lookup returns CDR1 SGHNT and CDR2 YENEEA. V dropped 1 base and J dropped 0 bases, with 5 bases sitting between them. The CDR3 consists of 14 residues. The CDR3 nucleotides read TGTGCCAGCAGCTTAGGGGGGAGCACAGATACGCAGTATTTT. This translates into CASSLGGSTDTQYF.

The chain uses TRBV4-1 and TRBJ2-1; 11 bases are a match to TRBD1. Germline CDR1 MGHRA, CDR2 YSYEKL. V gave up 1 base and J gave up 7 bases; unmatched junction bases: 6. The CDR3 sequence is 16 residues long. CDR3 in amino acids: CASSQAPGQGANEQFF. The DNA for the CDR3 is TGCGCCAGCAGCCAAGCCCCCGGACAGGGGGCGAATGAGCAGTTCTTC.

In this sample, this clone turned up a few times. This chain's CDR3 is CASSRAGGNLAFF. The CDR3 DNA reads as TGTGCCAGCAGCCGAGCAGGGGGCAATTTAGCTTTCTTT. The chain uses TRBV3-1 (or the pseudogene TRBV3-2) and TRBJ1-1; TRBD1 agrees at 8 bases. In germline, CDR1 is LGHDT, CDR2 YNNKEL (reference sequence). J was trimmed by 10 bases and V by 4 bases; bases with no gene match: 8. The CDR3 loop spans 13 amino acids.

The chain combines TRBV3-1 (or the pseudogene TRBV3-2) with TRBJ2-7, with TRBD2 matching over 12 bases. The CDR3 totals 15 residues. Looked up from germline, CDR1 is LGHDT and CDR2 is YNNKEL (reference sequence). V gave up 4 bases and J gave up 4 bases; unmatched junction bases: 5. The CDR3 spells CASSPSSGGAYEQYF. DNA for the CDR3: TGTGCCAGCAGCCCCTCTAGCGGGGGGGCGTACGAGCAGTACTTC.

This clone appeared a few times. The V gene is TRBV11-2, the J gene TRBJ1-6; D gene ambiguous. CDR3 size: 14 residues. Germline V gene sequence: CDR1 SGHAT, CDR2 FQNNGV. V lost 6 bases, J lost 5 bases, and 11 bases lay in between. The CDR3 region is CASSLQTNNSPLHF. CDR3 nucleotides: TGTGCCAGCAGTCTACAGACGAATAATTCACCCCTCCACTTT.

V gene TRBV2 combines with J gene TRBJ1-2; TRBD1 matches at 7 bases. There are 14 residues in the CDR3. Germline V gives CDR1 SNHLY, CDR2 FYNNEI. With V trimmed by 5 bases and J by 2 bases, 5 bases remained unmatched. The CDR3 DNA is TGTGCCAGCAGTCTGAGGGGGCGAAACTATGGCTACACCTTC. Translation gives CASSLRGRNYGYTF. Supplemented by reference TRBV2 and TRBJ1-2, the full variable domain reads EPEVTQTPSHQVTQMGQEVILRCVPISNHLYFYWYRQILGQKVEFLVSFYNNEISEKSEIFDDQFSVERPDGSNFTLKIRSTKLEDSAMYFCASSLRGRNYGYTFGSGTRLTVV.

The V and J genes are TRBV24-1 and TRBJ2-1; 11 bases are shared with TRBD2. Germline assignment: CDR1 KGHDR and CDR2 SFDVKD. V lost 10 bases to trimming and J lost 7 bases; unmatched junction nucleotides: 11. The CDR3 runs to 15 residues. This CDR3 is CATANGLAGLNEQFF. As DNA, the CDR3 is TGTGCCACAGCCAACGGACTAGCGGGTTTGAATGAGCAGTTCTTC.

The CDR3 loop reads CAISAGGDSPLHF. For the CDR3, the DNA is TGTGCCATCAGTGCAGGGGGCGATTCACCCCTCCACTTT. The genes are TRBV10-3 and TRBJ1-6, with 8 bases fitting TRBD1. The junction had 1 base not matched to a gene; V was cut back by 4 bases and J by 8 bases. Germline V gene sequence: CDR1 ENHRY, CDR2 SYGVKD. This CDR3 spans 13 amino acids.

The chain combines TRBV7-8 with TRBJ1-3; TRBD1 is a possible D gene (5 bases). The CDR3 is 16 residues long. The V and J ends lost 1 base and 3 bases respectively, with 13 bases between them. Germline V gene sequence: CDR1 SGHVS, CDR2 FQNEAQ. The CDR3 loop reads CASSLVSRVGGNTIYF. The DNA of the CDR3 is TGTGCCAGCAGCTTAGTATCCAGGGTGGGTGGAAACACCATATATTTT.

The chain recombines TRBV29-1 with TRBJ1-1, with 7 bases lining up with TRBD1. The V segment lost 8 bases and the J segment 4 bases; nucleotides outside the gene matches: 16. The CDR3 contains 15 residues. The germline CDR1 and CDR2 sequences are SQVTM and ANQGSEA. CDR3 region: CSTLASGQRGTEAFF. The DNA for the CDR3 is TGCAGCACATTGGCGTCGGGACAGAGGGGCACTGAAGCTTTCTTT.